One and the same sample provided the 6 T cell receptor beta chains below, sequenced in a study of cytomegalovirus exposure and HLA in healthy donors. Sequencing was performed with immunoSEQ multiplex PCR; in TCRdb, only in-frame clones are kept and a portion is missing. The data show fewer than 250,000 clones, with about 83% seen just once and 1.4% to 1.5% held by the top ten. Sample: PBMCs. These receptors came from a woman aged 18-35 years in good health and CMV-seronegative.

This clone was observed a few times. The sample contains more than one DNA sequence encoding this CDR3. V is TRBV10-1 and J is TRBJ2-1; 7 bases align to TRBD1. Trimming took 3 bases from V and 6 from J; bases not matched to a gene: 2. The CDR3 spans 13 residues. CDR1 and CDR2 (germline): WNHNN, SYGVQD (reference sequence). CDR3 nucleotide sequence: TGCGCCAGCAGTGAAGGGGGCGGCAATGAGCAGTTCTTC. Translating gives CASSEGGGNEQFF.

This chain links TRBV4-1 with TRBJ2-5, with 13 bases lining up with TRBD2. The CDR3 has 15 amino acids. After removal of 8 bases from V and 5 bases from J, the junction contained 8 bases not matched to a gene. Per germline, CDR1 MGHRA and CDR2 YSYEKL. In DNA form, the CDR3 reads TGCGCCAGCCGGTTGACTAGCGGGAGGATGGAGACCCAGTACTTC. This encodes CASRLTSGRMETQYF.

The rearrangement joins TRBV5-1 to TRBJ2-5, with D perhaps TRBD1 (6 bases). The CDR3 is made up of 15 amino acids. In germline, CDR1 is SGHRS, CDR2 YFSETQ. Trimming left V 0 bases short and J 4 bases short, with 13 bases between. CDR3 sequence: CASSLAAGAGETQYF. DNA of the CDR3: TGCGCCAGCAGCTTGGCGGCAGGGGCGGGAGAGACCCAGTACTTC.

This chain links TRBV19 with TRBJ2-3, with 8 bases identical to TRBD1. The CDR3 consists of 15 residues. The V gene's germline CDR1 is LNHDA and CDR2 SQIVND (reference sequence). V dropped 5 bases and J dropped 5; count of bases not matched to a gene: 9. DNA for the CDR3: TGTGCCAGTAGTCGGACAGGGAGTTTCATAGATACGCAGTATTTT. Amino acid sequence: CASSRTGSFIDTQYF.

In nucleotides, the CDR3 is TGTGCCAGCAGTGGGAGGCGAGCTGAAGCTTTCTTT. Residues: CASSGRRAEAFF. This chain links TRBV2 with TRBJ1-1; D unclear. The CDR3 loop spans 12 amino acids. Germline-derived CDR1 and CDR2 are SNHLY and FYNNEI. The ends were cut back, 4 bases at V and 6 bases at J, with 9 bases in the middle.

The chain recombines TRBV5-1 with TRBJ2-7; 10 positions agree with TRBD1. In germline, CDR1 is SGHRS, CDR2 YFSETQ. With V trimmed by 4 bases and J by 4 bases, 8 bases remained unmatched. There are 15 residues in the CDR3. The DNA for the CDR3 is TGCGCCAGCAGCACCGGGACAGGGGAGTCATACGAGCAGTACTTC. Encoded protein: CASSTGTGESYEQYF.